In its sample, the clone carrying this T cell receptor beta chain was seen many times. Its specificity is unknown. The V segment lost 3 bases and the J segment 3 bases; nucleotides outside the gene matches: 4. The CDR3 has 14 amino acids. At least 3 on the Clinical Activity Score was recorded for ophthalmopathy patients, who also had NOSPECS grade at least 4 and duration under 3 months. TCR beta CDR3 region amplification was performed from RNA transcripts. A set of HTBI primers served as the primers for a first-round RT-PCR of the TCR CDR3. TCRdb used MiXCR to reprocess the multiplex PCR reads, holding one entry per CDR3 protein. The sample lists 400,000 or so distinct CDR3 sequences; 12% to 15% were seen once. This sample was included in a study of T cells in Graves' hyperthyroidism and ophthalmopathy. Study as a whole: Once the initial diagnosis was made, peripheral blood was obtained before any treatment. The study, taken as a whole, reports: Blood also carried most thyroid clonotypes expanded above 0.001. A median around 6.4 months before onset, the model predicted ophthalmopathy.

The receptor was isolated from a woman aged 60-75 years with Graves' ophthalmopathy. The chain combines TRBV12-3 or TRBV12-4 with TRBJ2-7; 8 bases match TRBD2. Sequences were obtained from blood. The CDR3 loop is CASSFGGRLYEQYF. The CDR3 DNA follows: TGTGCCAGCAGTTTCGGCGGGAGGCTCTACGAGCAGTACTTC.